These 32 T cell receptor beta chains were all obtained from the same sample, sequenced in a study of blood T cell repertoires in COVID-19. The method was immunoSEQ multiplex PCR; TCRdb's version includes in-frame clones alone and lacks a portion of them. The sample records over 200,000 clones, roughly 90% being singletons. Sequenced sample: PBMCs or T cells enriched from blood (not recorded which). The receptors here all came from a woman in her thirties with acute COVID-19.

V gene TRBV18 combines with J gene TRBJ1-4; D ambiguous. This CDR3 region has 15 residues. The V gene lost 3 bases and the J gene lost 0 bases, with 8 bases spanning the gap. From germline, CDR1 is KGHSH and CDR2 LQKENI. CDR3 DNA sequence: TGTGCCAGCTCACCCTCAGAGGCAACTAATGAAAAACTGTTTTTT. This sequence encodes CASSPSEATNEKLFF.

The CDR3 reads CAIGWSGNTEAFF. CDR3 DNA: TGTGCCATCGGTTGGTCCGGGAACACTGAAGCTTTCTTT. V is TRBV10-3 and J is TRBJ1-1; the D is unclear. The V and J ends lost 8 bases and 1 base respectively, with 11 bases between them. The CDR3 runs 13 residues. Germline assignment: CDR1 ENHRY and CDR2 SYGVKD.

The rearrangement links TRBV2 to TRBJ1-1; a weak D match, TRBD1 (5 bases). Trimming shortened V by 6 bases and J by 1 base, and 9 bases separated the two germline ends. The CDR3 loop spans 13 amino acids. From germline, CDR1 is SNHLY and CDR2 FYNNEI. The CDR3, as DNA: TGTGCCAGCAGCGGCAGGGAGAACACTGAAGCTTTCTTT. Translation: CASSGRENTEAFF.

The chain has TRBV7-8 and TRBJ1-5; no reliable D call. Germline V gene lookup returns CDR1 SGHVS and CDR2 FQNEAQ. This CDR3 has 13 amino acids. V lost 1 base, J lost 6 bases, and 7 bases lay in between. The CDR3 coding sequence is TGTGCCAGCAGCTTAGTCTCCGGTCAGCCCCAGCATTTT. It yields the protein CASSLVSGQPQHF.

The CDR3 reads CASSLLGGKSPLHF. CDR3 in DNA: TGTGCCAGCAGCTTGTTGGGGGGGAAATCACCCCTCCACTTT. The rearrangement links TRBV5-6 to TRBJ1-6, with D maybe TRBD1 (5 bases). This CDR3 is 14 amino acids long. Trimming removed 1 base from V and 10 bases from J, with 12 bases in between. In germline, CDR1 is SGHDT, CDR2 YYEEEE.

This chain connects TRBV6-6 to TRBJ1-2; no clear D gene. Trimming left V 11 bases short and J 1 base short, with 11 bases between. This CDR3 is built from 12 residues. Germline V gene data show CDR1 as MNHNY and CDR2 as SVGAGI (reference sequence). As DNA, the CDR3 is TGTGCCCTCAGTAATCGTAACTATGGCTACACCTTC. It yields the protein CALSNRNYGYTF.

The chain joins TRBV3-1 (or the pseudogene TRBV3-2) to TRBJ1-6; tentatively, D is TRBD1 (5 bases). CDR1 LGHDT and CDR2 YNNKEL come from the germline V gene (reference sequence). Deletions cut 6 bases from V and 10 bases from J, with 19 bases between. CDR3 length: 15 residues. For the CDR3, the DNA is TGTGCCAGCAGTCTCTCTGAGGACATGGGGTCACCCCTCCACTTT. It codes for CASSLSEDMGSPLHF.

The gene calls are TRBV28 and TRBJ2-7; a possible D gene is TRBD2 (6 bases). Germline assignment: CDR1 MDHEN and CDR2 SYDVKM. CDR3 length: 16 amino acids. Deletions cut 4 bases from V and 3 bases from J, with 19 bases between. The CDR3 sequence is CASSSSLRGRDYEQYF. The DNA of the CDR3 is TGTGCCAGCAGTTCTTCTTTGAGAGGGCGGGACTACGAGCAGTACTTC.

This chain links TRBV27 with TRBJ1-5, with 10 bases aligning to TRBD1. This CDR3 region has 13 residues. CDR1 and CDR2 (germline): MNHEY, SMNVEV (reference sequence). V was pared by 5 bases and J by 11 bases, with 6 bases of the junction left unmatched. The CDR3 DNA reads as TGTGCCAGCAGTATGACAGGGGGCCTCACCCAGCATTTT. Translating gives CASSMTGGLTQHF.

V gene TRBV9 combines with J gene TRBJ2-1; the match to TRBD2 covers 12 bases. The germline V gene encodes CDR1 SGDLS and CDR2 YYNGEE. There are 20 residues in the CDR3. Unmatched junction bases numbered 16, after V lost 1 base and J lost 5 bases. This CDR3 reads CASSVIGTSGGTILDNEQFF. CDR3 nucleotide sequence: TGTGCCAGCAGCGTAATTGGAACTAGCGGGGGGACAATCCTCGACAATGAGCAGTTCTTC. Filled out from reference TRBV9 and TRBJ2-1, the complete variable domain reads DSGVTQTPKHLITATGQRVTLRCSPRSGDLSVYWYQQSLDQGLQFLIQYYNGEERAKGNILERFSAQQFPDLHSELNLSSLELGDSALYFCASSVIGTSGGTILDNEQFFGPGTRLTVL.

V and J are TRBV3-1 (or the pseudogene TRBV3-2) and TRBJ2-7; 9 nucleotides match TRBD1. V gave up 4 bases and J gave up 3 bases; unmatched junction bases: 10. Germline V gene lookup returns CDR1 LGHDT and CDR2 YNNKEL (reference sequence). This CDR3 is 16 amino acids long. CDR3 sequence: CASSLFPTGGIYEQYF. CDR3 in DNA: TGTGCCAGCAGCCTATTTCCGACAGGGGGAATCTACGAGCAGTACTTC.

The chain carries TRBV5-8 and TRBJ2-1; D is possibly TRBD2 (6 bases). V dropped 4 bases and J dropped 8 bases, with 10 bases sitting between them. The CDR3 has 12 amino acids. Germline CDR1 is SGHTS and CDR2 is YDEGEE. The CDR3 sequence is CASSLGLYEQFF. The CDR3 region has the DNA TGTGCCAGCAGCCTGGGACTTTATGAGCAGTTCTTC.

DNA for the CDR3: TGTGCCAGCAGCGTCACCACCGGGACTAGAAGCACAGATACGCAGTATTTT. This sequence encodes CASSVTTGTRSTDTQYF. The rearrangement joins TRBV9 to TRBJ2-3; 8 bases match TRBD2. Losses at the gene ends were 2 bases for V and 0 bases for J; bases not matched to a gene: 8. Per the germline V gene, CDR1 is SGDLS and CDR2 is YYNGEE. The CDR3 consists of 17 residues.

V and J are TRBV25-1 and TRBJ2-2, with D maybe TRBD1 (6 bases). The CDR3 is made up of 14 amino acids. The V end was cut by 3 bases, the J end by 6 bases, with 11 bases between. Germline CDR1 MGHDK, CDR2 SYGVNS. In DNA form, the CDR3 reads TGTGCCAGCAGTGACTCCACAGGGCCCGGGGAGCTGTTTTTT. It translates to CASSDSTGPGELFF.

The V gene is TRBV19, the J gene TRBJ1-1; D is perhaps TRBD1 (6 bases). The CDR3 spans 16 residues. V shed 5 bases and J shed 1 base, with 17 bases lying between them. In germline, CDR1 is LNHDA, CDR2 SQIVND (reference sequence). CDR3 sequence: CASSLDPGQKNTEAFF. The CDR3 DNA sequence: TGTGCCAGTAGTCTCGACCCGGGACAAAAGAACACTGAAGCTTTCTTT.

This rearrangement joins TRBV7-2 to TRBJ1-5, with a possible D match to TRBD1 (5 bases). There are 14 residues in the CDR3. V lost 5 bases and J 5 bases, leaving 13 bases between the germline ends. Germline V CDR1 and CDR2: SGHTA, FQGNSA. CDR3 amino acids: CASSGDSGYQPQHF. CDR3 coding DNA: TGTGCCAGCAGCGGGGACTCCGGGTATCAGCCCCAGCATTTT. The full variable domain, with the rest looked up from reference TRBV7-2 and TRBJ1-5, is GAGVSQSPSNKVTEKGKDVELRCDPISGHTALYWYRQSLGQGLEFLIYFQGNSAPDKSGLPSDRFSAERTGGSVSTLTIQRTQQEDSAVYLCASSGDSGYQPQHFGDGTRLSIL.

The V call is TRBV29-1, the J call TRBJ1-1; D unclear. The CDR3 is made up of 13 amino acids. The V end lost 4 bases, the J end lost 1 base, and 10 bases lay between the germline ends. Germline loops: CDR1 SQVTM, CDR2 ANQGSEA. In DNA form, the CDR3 reads TGCAGCGTTGGTTCAGGAACGAACACTGAAGCTTTCTTT. Encoded protein: CSVGSGTNTEAFF. The whole variable domain, remainder taken from reference TRBV29-1 and TRBJ1-1, is SAVISQKPSRDICQRGTSLTIQCQVDSQVTMMFWYRQQPGQSLTLIATANQGSEATYESGFVIDKFPISRPNLTFSTLTVSNMSPEDSSIYLCSVGSGTNTEAFFGQGTRLTVV.

This clone was found once. The V and J genes are TRBV5-4 and TRBJ1-5; 7 positions agree with TRBD1. After removal of 4 bases from V and 4 bases from J, the junction contained 8 bases not matched to a gene. CDR1 is SGHNT and CDR2 is YYREEE in the germline V gene (reference sequence). This CDR3 comprises 15 residues. Here the CDR3 DNA reads TGTGCCAGCAGCCCGGACAGGTCCCCAAATCAGCCCCAGCATTTT. Its protein product is CASSPDRSPNQPQHF.

This clone showed up just a few times. The J gene is TRBJ1-1, the V gene TRBV29-1; D gene unclear. The CDR3 consists of 12 residues. The germline V gene encodes CDR1 SQVTM and CDR2 ANQGSEA. Trimming cost V 4 bases and J 2 bases, with 8 bases left between them. In nucleotides, the CDR3 is TGCAGCGTTGTGCACATAAACACTGAAGCTTTCTTT. This codes for CSVVHINTEAFF.

V is TRBV5-8 and J is TRBJ1-5; possibly TRBD1 for D (5 bases). This CDR3 contains 15 residues. V shed 0 bases and J shed 5 bases, with 12 bases lying between them. Germline assignment: CDR1 SGHTS and CDR2 YDEGEE. The chain's CDR3 is CASSLGDSADQPQHF. CDR3 in DNA: TGTGCCAGCAGCTTGGGAGACAGTGCCGATCAGCCCCAGCATTTT.

The J gene is TRBJ1-1, the V gene TRBV9; TRBD1 might be the D (5 bases). The CDR3 runs 15 residues. The germline V gene has CDR1 SGDLS and CDR2 YYNGEE. Trimming took off 0 bases at V and 2 bases at J, with 11 bases between the two ends. The CDR3 spells CASSVALTGNTEAFF. CDR3 coding DNA: TGTGCCAGCAGCGTAGCGCTAACAGGTAACACTGAAGCTTTCTTT.

For this clone: Other nucleotide sequences in the sample specify the same CDR3. V is TRBV6-1 and J is TRBJ2-7; the D is unclear. The CDR3 runs to 12 residues. Trimming removed 3 bases from V and 0 bases from J, with 3 bases in between. Germline V lookup: CDR1 MNHNS, CDR2 SASEGT. In nucleotides, the CDR3 is TGTGCCAGCAGTGACAGCTCCTACGAGCAGTACTTC. Translation: CASSDSSYEQYF.

V usage is TRBV7-3 and J usage is TRBJ2-1; 10 nucleotides align to TRBD2. V dropped 5 bases and J dropped 7; count of bases not matched to a gene: 17. Germline V gene data show CDR1 as SGHTA and CDR2 as FQGTGA. The CDR3 consists of 18 residues. CDR3 sequence: CASSPSYWSGGAENEQFF. The CDR3, as DNA: TGTGCCAGCAGCCCCTCCTATTGGAGCGGGGGGGCTGAAAATGAGCAGTTCTTC.

The chain employs TRBV7-2 and TRBJ1-1, with D hard to call. Germline-derived CDR1 and CDR2 are SGHTA and FQGNSA. V lost 1 base to trimming and J lost 1 base, with 16 bases between them. The CDR3 spans 17 residues. In DNA form, the CDR3 reads TGTGCCAGCAGCTTAGTTTCGCCAGGCATAAGGAACACTGAAGCTTTCTTT. Its translation is CASSLVSPGIRNTEAFF.

The V call is TRBV25-1, the J call TRBJ1-6, with D unclear. CDR3 length: 15 residues. Germline CDR1 is MGHDK and CDR2 is SYGVNS. Deletions cut 8 bases from V and 7 bases from J, with 18 bases between. Written as DNA, the CDR3 is TGTGCCAGCGGTGGACTGGTTTCCACGAATTCACCCCTCCACTTT. Protein product: CASGGLVSTNSPLHF.

The chain uses TRBV19 and TRBJ1-5; the D gene is possibly TRBD1 (5 bases). CDR3 length equals 15 residues. V shed 4 bases and J shed 1 base, with 11 bases lying between them. Germline CDR1 LNHDA, CDR2 SQIVND (reference sequence). In DNA form, the CDR3 reads TGTGCCAGTAGTAGTCTGGGACTGAGCAATCAGCCCCAGCATTTT. Translation gives CASSSLGLSNQPQHF. The entire variable domain, with the rest obtained from reference TRBV19 and TRBJ1-5, is as follows: DGGITQSPKYLFRKEGQNVTLSCEQNLNHDAMYWYRQDPGQGLRLIYYSQIVNDFQKGDIAEGYSVSREKKESFPLTVTSAQKNPTAFYLCASSSLGLSNQPQHFGDGTRLSIL.

This sequence joins TRBV19 and TRBJ2-3; D not certain. CDR1 is LNHDA, CDR2 SQIVND, per germline (reference sequence). This CDR3 contains 15 residues. Trimming cost V 4 bases and J 1 base, with 12 bases left between them. CDR3 bases: TGTGCCAGTAGTAGGGTTGGAGAACGCACAGATACGCAGTATTTT. Protein sequence: CASSRVGERTDTQYF.

The chain carries TRBV10-2 and TRBJ1-1; no reliable D call. Germline CDR1 and CDR2: WSHSY and SAAADI. V lost 6 bases, J lost 8 bases, and 13 bases lay in between. There are 12 residues in the CDR3. In nucleotides, the CDR3 is TGCGCCAGCAGGGATGTAGCCTTGGAAGCTTTCTTT. It is translated as CASRDVALEAFF.

In DNA form, the CDR3 reads TGTGCCAGCAGCTTAACTCCCCCCGCACAGGGTTTTGAAGGCTACACCTTC. It yields the protein CASSLTPPAQGFEGYTF. The V call is TRBV7-3, the J call TRBJ1-2; TRBD1 is a possible D gene (6 bases). V lost 0 bases and J 8 bases, leaving 22 bases between the germline ends. The CDR3 consists of 17 residues. CDR1 and CDR2 (germline): SGHTA, FQGTGA.

The chain employs TRBV7-2 and TRBJ2-7; TRBD1 matches at 9 bases. The trim removed 1 base at V and 4 bases at J, leaving 8 bases unmatched. The CDR3 extends over 16 amino acids. Germline CDR1 SGHTA, CDR2 FQGNSA. The CDR3: CASSLGMGTGTYEQYF. CDR3 DNA: TGTGCCAGCAGCTTAGGTATGGGGACAGGGACATACGAGCAGTACTTC. The variable domain in full, completed from reference TRBV7-2 and TRBJ2-7, reads GAGVSQSPSNKVTEKGKDVELRCDPISGHTALYWYRQSLGQGLEFLIYFQGNSAPDKSGLPSDRFSAERTGGSVSTLTIQRTQQEDSAVYLCASSLGMGTGTYEQYFGPGTRLTVT.

The chain recombines TRBV19 with TRBJ2-3; TRBD1 matches 8 bases. V shed 6 bases, J shed 6 bases, and the junction held 8 bases outside the gene matches. This CDR3 has 14 amino acids. The germline V gene has CDR1 LNHDA and CDR2 SQIVND (reference sequence). DNA for the CDR3: TGTGCCAGTAGGGTCCGGGACAGGCATGATACGCAGTATTTT. Translated: CASRVRDRHDTQYF.

The rearrangement joins TRBV23-1 to TRBJ1-2; the match to TRBD1 covers 8 bases. TRBV23-1 is filed as an ORF, its function uncertain. The CDR3 runs 15 residues. The trim removed 3 bases at V and 4 bases at J, leaving 7 bases unmatched. CDR3 coding DNA: TGCGCCAGCAGTCACCCGGACAGGGCTGGCTATGGCTACACCTTC. Its protein is CASSHPDRAGYGYTF.